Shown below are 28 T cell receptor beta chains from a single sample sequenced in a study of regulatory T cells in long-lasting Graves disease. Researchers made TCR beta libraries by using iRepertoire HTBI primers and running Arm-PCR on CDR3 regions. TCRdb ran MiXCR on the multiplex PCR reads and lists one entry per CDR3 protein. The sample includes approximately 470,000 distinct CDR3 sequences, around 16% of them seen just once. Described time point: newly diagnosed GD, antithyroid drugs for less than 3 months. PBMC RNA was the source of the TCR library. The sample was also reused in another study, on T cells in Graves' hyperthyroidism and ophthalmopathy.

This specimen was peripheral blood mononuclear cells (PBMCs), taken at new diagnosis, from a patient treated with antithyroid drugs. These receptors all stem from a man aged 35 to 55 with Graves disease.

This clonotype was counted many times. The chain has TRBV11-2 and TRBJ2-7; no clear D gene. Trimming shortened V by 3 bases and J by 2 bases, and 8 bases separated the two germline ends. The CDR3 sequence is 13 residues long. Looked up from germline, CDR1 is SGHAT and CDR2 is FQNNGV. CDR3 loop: CASSFTPTYEQYF. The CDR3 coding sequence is TGTGCCAGCAGCTTTACCCCCACCTACGAGCAGTACTTC. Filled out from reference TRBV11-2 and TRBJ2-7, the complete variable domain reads EAGVAQSPRYKIIEKRQSVAFWCNPISGHATLYWYQQILGQGPKLLIQFQNNGVVDDSQLPKDRFSAERLKGVDSTLKIQPAKLEDSAVYLCASSFTPTYEQYFGPGTRLTVT.

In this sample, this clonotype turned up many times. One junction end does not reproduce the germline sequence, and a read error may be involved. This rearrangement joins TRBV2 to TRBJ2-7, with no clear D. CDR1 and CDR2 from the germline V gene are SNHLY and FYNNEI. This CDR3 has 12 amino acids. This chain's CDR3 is CAGSEDRLWEYF. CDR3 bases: TGTGCCGGCAGTGAAGACCGTCTCTGGGAGTACTTC.

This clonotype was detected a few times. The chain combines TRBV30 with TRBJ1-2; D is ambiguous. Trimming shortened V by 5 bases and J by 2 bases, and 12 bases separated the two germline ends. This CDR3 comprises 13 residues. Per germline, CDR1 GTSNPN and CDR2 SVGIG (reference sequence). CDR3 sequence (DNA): TGTGCCTGGGAATTACAGTTAAACTATGGCTACACCTTC. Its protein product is CAWELQLNYGYTF.

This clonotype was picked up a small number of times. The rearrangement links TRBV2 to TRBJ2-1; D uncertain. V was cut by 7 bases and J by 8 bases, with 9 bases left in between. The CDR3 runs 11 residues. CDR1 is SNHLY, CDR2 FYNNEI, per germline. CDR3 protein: CASKTAYEQFF. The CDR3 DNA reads TGTGCCAGCAAAACCGCCTATGAGCAGTTCTTC.

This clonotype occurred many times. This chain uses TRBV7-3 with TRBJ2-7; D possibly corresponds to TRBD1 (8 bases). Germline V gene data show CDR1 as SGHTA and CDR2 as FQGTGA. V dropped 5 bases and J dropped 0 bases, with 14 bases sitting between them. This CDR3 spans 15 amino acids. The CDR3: CASSAQGGDSYEQYF. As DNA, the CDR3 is TGTGCCAGCAGCGCACAGGGGGGGGACTCCTACGAGCAGTACTTC.

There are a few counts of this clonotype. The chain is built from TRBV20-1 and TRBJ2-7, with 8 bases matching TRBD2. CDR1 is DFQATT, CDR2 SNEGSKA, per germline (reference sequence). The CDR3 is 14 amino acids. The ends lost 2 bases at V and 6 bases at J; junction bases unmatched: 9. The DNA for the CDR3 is TGCAGTGCTAGACGGGGGGGAAGCGACGGCGAGCAGTACTTC. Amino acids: CSARRGGSDGEQYF.

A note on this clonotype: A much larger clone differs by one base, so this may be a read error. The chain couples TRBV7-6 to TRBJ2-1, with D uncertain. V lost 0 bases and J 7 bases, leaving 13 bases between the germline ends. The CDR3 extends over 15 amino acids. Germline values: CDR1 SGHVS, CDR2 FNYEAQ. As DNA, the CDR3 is TGTGCCAGCAGCTTAGCAGGTGATTGCAGGAATGAGCAGTTCTTC. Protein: CASSLAGDCRNEQFF. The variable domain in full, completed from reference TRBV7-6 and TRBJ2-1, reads GAGVSQSPRYKVTKRGQDVALRCDPISGHVSLYWYRQALGQGPEFLTYFNYEAQQDKSGLPNDRFSAERPEGSISTLTIQRTEQRDSAMYRCASSLAGDCRNEQFFGPGTRLTVL.

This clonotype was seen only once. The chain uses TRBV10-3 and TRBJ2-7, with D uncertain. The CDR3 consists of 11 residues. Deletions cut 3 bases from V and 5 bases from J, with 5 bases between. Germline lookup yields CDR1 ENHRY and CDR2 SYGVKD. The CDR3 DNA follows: TGTGCCATCAGTGAAGGGAACGAGCAGTACTTC. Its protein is CAISEGNEQYF.

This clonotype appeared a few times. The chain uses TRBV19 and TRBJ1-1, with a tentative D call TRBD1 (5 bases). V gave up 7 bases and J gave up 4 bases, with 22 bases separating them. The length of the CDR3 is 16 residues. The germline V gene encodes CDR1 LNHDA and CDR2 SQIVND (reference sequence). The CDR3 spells CASTRPARGLGTEAFF. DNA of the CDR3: TGTGCCAGTACGCGGCCTGCGAGGGGATTGGGCACTGAAGCTTTCTTT.

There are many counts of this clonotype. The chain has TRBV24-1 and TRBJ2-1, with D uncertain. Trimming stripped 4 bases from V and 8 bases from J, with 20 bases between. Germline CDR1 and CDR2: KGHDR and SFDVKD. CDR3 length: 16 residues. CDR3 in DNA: TGTGCCACCAGTGAGCCCAGGACGGGCCAGGTCTATGAGCAGTTCTTC. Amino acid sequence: CATSEPRTGQVYEQFF.

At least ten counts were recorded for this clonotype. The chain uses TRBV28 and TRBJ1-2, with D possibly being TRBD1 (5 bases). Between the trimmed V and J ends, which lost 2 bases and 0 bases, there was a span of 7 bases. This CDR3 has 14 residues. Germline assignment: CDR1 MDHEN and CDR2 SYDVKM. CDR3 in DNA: TGTGCCAGCAGTTTACAGGGAACTAACTATGGCTACACCTTC. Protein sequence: CASSLQGTNYGYTF.

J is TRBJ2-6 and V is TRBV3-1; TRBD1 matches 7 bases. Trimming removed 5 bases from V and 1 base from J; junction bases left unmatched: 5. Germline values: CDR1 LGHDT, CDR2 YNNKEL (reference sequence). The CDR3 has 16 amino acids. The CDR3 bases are TGTGCCAGCAGCGGAGTGGGACAGTCTGGGGCCAACGTCCTGACTTTC. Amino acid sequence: CASSGVGQSGANVLTF. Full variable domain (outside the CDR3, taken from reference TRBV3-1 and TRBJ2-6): DTAVSQTPKYLVTQMGNDKSIKCEQNLGHDTMYWYKQDSKKFLKIMFSYNNKELIINETVPNRFSPKSPDKAHLNLHINSLELGDSAVYFCASSGVGQSGANVLTFGAGSRLTVL.

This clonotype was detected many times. CDR3 DNA: TGTGCCAGCAGCACGACATACGTCTCCTACGAGCAGTACTTC. The encoded protein is CASSTTYVSYEQYF. The chain has TRBV7-9 and TRBJ2-7; D is unresolved. Deletions cut 5 bases from V and 0 bases from J, with 11 bases between. Germline V gene data show CDR1 as SEHNR and CDR2 as FQNEAQ (reference sequence). This CDR3 has 14 amino acids.

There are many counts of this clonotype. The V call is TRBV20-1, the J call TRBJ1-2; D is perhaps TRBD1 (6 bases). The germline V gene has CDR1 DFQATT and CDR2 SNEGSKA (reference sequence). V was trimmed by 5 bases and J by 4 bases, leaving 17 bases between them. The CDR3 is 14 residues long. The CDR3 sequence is CSASPGGGLYGYTF. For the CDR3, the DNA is TGCAGTGCTTCTCCGGGTGGGGGGCTCTATGGCTACACCTTC.

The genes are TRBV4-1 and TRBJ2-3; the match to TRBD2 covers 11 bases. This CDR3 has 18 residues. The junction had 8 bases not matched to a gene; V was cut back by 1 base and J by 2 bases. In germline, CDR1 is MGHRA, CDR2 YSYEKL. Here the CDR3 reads CASSQVTSGSVLTDTQYF. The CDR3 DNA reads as TGCGCCAGCAGCCAAGTAACTAGCGGGAGTGTTCTCACAGATACGCAGTATTTT.

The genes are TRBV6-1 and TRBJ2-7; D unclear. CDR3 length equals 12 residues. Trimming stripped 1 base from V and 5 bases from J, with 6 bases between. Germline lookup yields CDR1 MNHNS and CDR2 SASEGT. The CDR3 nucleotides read TGTGCCAGCAGTGAAGGGGTCGACGAGCAGTACTTC. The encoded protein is CASSEGVDEQYF.

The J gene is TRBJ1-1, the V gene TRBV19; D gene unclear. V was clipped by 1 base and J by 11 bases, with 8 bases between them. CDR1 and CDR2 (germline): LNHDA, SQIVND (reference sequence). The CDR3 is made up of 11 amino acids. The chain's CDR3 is CASSIAQRAFF. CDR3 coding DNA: TGTGCCAGTAGTATAGCCCAGAGGGCTTTCTTT.

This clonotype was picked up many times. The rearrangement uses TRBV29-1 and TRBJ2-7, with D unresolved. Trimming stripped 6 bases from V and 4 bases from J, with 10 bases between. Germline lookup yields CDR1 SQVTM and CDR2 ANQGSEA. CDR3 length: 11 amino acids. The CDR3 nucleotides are TGCAGCGTGGGAAACGTATACGAGCAGTACTTC. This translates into CSVGNVYEQYF.

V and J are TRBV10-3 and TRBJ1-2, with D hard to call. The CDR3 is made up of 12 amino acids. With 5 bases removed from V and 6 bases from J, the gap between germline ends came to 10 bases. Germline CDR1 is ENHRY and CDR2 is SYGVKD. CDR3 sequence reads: CAISPGGDGYTF. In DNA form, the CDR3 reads TGTGCCATCAGTCCCGGAGGCGATGGCTACACCTTC.

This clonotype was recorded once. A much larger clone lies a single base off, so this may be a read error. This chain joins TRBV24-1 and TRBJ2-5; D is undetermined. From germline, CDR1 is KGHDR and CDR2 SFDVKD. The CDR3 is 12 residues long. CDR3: CAASPGRETQYF. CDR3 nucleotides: TGTGCCGCCAGTCCCGGACGGGAGACCCAGTACTTC.

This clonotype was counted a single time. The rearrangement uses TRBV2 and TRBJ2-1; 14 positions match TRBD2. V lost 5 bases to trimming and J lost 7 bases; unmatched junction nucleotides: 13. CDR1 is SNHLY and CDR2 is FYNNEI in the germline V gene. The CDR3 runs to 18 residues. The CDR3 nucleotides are TGTGCCAGCAGTACCTCATCCGGGACTAGCGGGAGCAGAAATGAGCAGTTCTTC. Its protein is CASSTSSGTSGSRNEQFF.

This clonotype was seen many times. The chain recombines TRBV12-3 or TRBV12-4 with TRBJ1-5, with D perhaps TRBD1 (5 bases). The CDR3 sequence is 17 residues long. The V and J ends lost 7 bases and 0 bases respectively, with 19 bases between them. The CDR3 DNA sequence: TGTGCCAGCACCCGACGGCGGGACCCATATAGCAATCAGCCCCAGCATTTT. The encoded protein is CASTRRRDPYSNQPQHF.

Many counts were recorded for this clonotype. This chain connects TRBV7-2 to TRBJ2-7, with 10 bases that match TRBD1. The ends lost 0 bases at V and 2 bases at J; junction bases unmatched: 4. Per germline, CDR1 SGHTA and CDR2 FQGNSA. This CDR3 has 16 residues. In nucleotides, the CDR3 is TGTGCCAGCAGCTTAGCGGGACAGGGGTATCCCTACGAGCAGTACTTC. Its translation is CASSLAGQGYPYEQYF.

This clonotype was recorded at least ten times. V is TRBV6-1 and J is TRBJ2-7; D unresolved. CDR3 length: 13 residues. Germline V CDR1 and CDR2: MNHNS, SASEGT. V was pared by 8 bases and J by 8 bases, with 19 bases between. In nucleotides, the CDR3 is TGTGCCAGCCTGCATGAGAGCTTGGGAAAGCAGTACTTC. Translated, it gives CASLHESLGKQYF.

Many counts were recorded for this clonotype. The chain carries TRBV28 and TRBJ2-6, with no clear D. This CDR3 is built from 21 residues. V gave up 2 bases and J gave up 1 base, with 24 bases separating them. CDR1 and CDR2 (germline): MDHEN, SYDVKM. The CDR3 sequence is CASSLNRPGSSRVSGANVLTF. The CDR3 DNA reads TGTGCCAGCAGTTTAAATAGGCCGGGTTCTTCTAGGGTGTCTGGGGCCAACGTCCTGACTTTC.

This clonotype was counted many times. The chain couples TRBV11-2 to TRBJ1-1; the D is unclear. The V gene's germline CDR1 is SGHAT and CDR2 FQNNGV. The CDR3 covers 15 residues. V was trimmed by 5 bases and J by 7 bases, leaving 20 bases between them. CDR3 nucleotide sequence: TGTGCCAGCAGCCTACTGAAAGGACGGAGCGGTGAAGCTTTCTTT. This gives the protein CASSLLKGRSGEAFF. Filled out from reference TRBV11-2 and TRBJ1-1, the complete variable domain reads EAGVAQSPRYKIIEKRQSVAFWCNPISGHATLYWYQQILGQGPKLLIQFQNNGVVDDSQLPKDRFSAERLKGVDSTLKIQPAKLEDSAVYLCASSLLKGRSGEAFFGQGTRLTVV.

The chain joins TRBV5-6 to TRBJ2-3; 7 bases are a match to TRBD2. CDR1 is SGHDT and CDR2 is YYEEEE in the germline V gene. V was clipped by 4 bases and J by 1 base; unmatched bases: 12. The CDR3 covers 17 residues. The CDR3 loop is CASSVTSDLGGTDTQYF. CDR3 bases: TGTGCCAGCAGCGTAACTAGCGACTTGGGGGGCACAGATACGCAGTATTTT.

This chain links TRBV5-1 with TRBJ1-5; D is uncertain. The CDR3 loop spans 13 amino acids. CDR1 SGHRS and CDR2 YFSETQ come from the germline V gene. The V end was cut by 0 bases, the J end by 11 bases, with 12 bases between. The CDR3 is CASSLDSASTQHF. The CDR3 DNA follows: TGCGCCAGCAGCTTGGACAGTGCCTCGACCCAGCATTTT. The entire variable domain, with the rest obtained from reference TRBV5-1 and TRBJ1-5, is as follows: KAGVTQTPRYLIKTRGQQVTLSCSPISGHRSVSWYQQTPGQGLQFLFEYFSETQRNKGNFPGRFSGRQFSNSRSEMNVSTLELGDSALYLCASSLDSASTQHFGDGTRLSIL.